This T cell receptor (beta chain) was sequenced for a study of T cell clonotyping in hematopoietic cell transplantation. Looked up from germline, CDR1 is MNHNS and CDR2 is SASEGT. Trimming took 6 bases from V and 5 from J, leaving 13 bases between them. This CDR3 has 13 amino acids. Note on this clone: The antigen is not known.

The time point was: recipient sample about 28 days before transplant, after cytoreduction. Study findings and constraints: Recipient TCR diversity dropped after transplant; expanded clonotypes rose from day 30 to 180. Few recipient clonotypes overlapped donors; over 97% were de novo at given depth. No sorting was done, leaving CD4 and CD8 contributions mixed.

Profiled with immunoSEQ multiplex PCR; TCRdb holds only in-frame clones, not every one. The sample holds over 25,000 clones, roughly 82% seen once. Source: peripheral blood mononuclear cells, taken before stem cell transplant. This TCR derives from a woman aged 55 to 70 with acute myeloid leukemia. Some clones in this sample may be carry-over from other donors' samples. The genes are TRBV6-1 and TRBJ2-5; D ambiguous. The CDR3, as DNA: TGTGCCAGCAGCCCCGTTCATTGGGAGACCCAGTACTTC. It codes for CASSPVHWETQYF.